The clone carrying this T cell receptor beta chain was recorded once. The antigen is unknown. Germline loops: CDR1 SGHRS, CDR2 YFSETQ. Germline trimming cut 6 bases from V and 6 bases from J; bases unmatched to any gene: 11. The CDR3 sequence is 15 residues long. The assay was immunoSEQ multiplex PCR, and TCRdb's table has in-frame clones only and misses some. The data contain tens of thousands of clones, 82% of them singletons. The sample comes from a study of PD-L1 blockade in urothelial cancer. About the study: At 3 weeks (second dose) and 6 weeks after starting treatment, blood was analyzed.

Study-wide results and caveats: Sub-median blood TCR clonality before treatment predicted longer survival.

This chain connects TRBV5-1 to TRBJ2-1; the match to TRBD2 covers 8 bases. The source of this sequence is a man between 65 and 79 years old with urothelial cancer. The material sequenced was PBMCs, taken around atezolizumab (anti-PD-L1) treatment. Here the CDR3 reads CASTQTGTSFNEQFF. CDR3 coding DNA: TGCGCCAGCACCCAAACCGGGACTAGTTTCAATGAGCAGTTCTTC.